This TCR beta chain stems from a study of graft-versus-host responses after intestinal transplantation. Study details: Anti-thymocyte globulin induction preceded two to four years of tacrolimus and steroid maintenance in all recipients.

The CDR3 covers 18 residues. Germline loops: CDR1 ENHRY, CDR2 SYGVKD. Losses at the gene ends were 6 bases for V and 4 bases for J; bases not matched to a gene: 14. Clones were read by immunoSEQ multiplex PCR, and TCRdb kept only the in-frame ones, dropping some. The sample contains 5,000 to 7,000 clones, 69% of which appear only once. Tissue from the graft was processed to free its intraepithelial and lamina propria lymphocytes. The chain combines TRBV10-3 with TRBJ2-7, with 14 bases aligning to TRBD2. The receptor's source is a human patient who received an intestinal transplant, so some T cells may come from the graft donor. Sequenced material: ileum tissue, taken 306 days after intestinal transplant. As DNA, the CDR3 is TGTGCCATCAGCCGCAGACTAGCGGGAGGGTGGATGACATACGAGCAGTACTTC. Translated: CAISRRLAGGWMTYEQYF.